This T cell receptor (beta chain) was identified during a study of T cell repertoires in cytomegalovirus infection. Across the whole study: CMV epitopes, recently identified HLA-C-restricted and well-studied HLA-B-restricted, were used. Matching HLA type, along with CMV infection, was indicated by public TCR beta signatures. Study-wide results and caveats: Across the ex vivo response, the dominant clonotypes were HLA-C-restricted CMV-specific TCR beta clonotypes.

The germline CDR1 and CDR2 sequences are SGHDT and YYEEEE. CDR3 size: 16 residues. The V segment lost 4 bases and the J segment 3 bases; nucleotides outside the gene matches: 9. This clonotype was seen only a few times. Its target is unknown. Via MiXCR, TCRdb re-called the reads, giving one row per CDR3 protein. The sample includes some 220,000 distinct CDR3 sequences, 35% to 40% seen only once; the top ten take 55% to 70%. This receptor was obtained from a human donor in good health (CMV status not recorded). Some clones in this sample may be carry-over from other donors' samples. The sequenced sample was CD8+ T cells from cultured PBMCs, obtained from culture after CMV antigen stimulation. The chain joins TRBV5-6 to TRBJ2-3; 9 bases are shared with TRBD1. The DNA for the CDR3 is TGTGCCAGCAGCCTGACCGGGACAGGGATGACAGATACGCAGTATTTT. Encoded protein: CASSLTGTGMTDTQYF.